This T cell receptor beta chain was found in a study of blood T cell repertoires in COVID-19 (dated by TCRdb to 2020 to 2022). For context, the study as a whole: Collaborator samples came from the United States, Italy and Spain and covered acute and convalescent phases of COVID-19. Deeply sampled blood TCRbeta repertoires from subjects exposed to, actively infected with, or recovered from COVID-19 were included in the dataset. The prospective study material was composed of cDNA or gDNA derived from T cells, B-cell-depleted T cells, or PBMCs. Where available, HLA class I and class II types were taken from metadata supplied by the sample provider and were not determined by assay-based typing. The repertoires were released in a freely available public database intended as a resource for research on the immune response to SARS-CoV-2. The sample metadata nearly always contained a de-identified subject ID, COVID-19 status, age in years and sex. The samples were drawn from two sources: the first 160 participants of the ongoing ImmuneRACE study, and 1,000 to 1,500 subjects contributed by 6 global collaborators. Summary of the overall study and its limitations: The amount of clinical and demographic metadata varied by source and participant and was provided uncurated.

The CDR3 measures 15 amino acids from cysteine to phenylalanine. Of all the DNA, just the CDR3 is kept, 45 bases in frame from base 1. The germline V gene provides CDR1 SGHTS and CDR2 YDEGEE. Unmatched junction bases come to 8, with V trimmed by 5 bases and J by 0 bases. Each collaborating institution followed its own protocols to collect whole blood in K2EDTA tubes. For TCRbeta analysis, collaborators shipped samples as frozen whole blood, isolated PBMCs, or DNA extracted from either of those sample types. As regards this clone: The antigen it binds to is not known. There are no base qualities to consult, and no much larger clone falls within one base.

TCRbeta CDR3 regions were amplified from genomic DNA by means of the immunoSEQ Assay, a bias-controlled multiplex PCR. Processing in the source paper ran as follows. The number of nucleated cells in each sample was estimated by amplification of reference gene primers within the assay. Sequence reads were collapsed and filtered to measure the absolute abundance of every unique TCRbeta CDR3 rearrangement. Productive Simpson clonality was computed per sample as the square root of Simpson's diversity index over productive rearrangements. TCRdb retrieved this table from immuneACCESS and kept in-frame rearrangements only. Not all clones are present; in checked studies, unresolved V genes account for under half, and no reason is known for the remainder. V, J and clone size are those of that table, while D and trimming were read from the DNA. The sample contains fewer than 250,000 clones, 92% of them found a single time. Around 1.2% of the sample is held by the ten biggest clonotypes.

The sample consisted of peripheral blood. The V gene is TRBV5-8 and the J gene is TRBJ2-7; the central 7 bases match TRBD1. This clonotype originated in a man aged 25 to 40 with acute or convalescent COVID-19. In nucleotide form, the sequence is TGTGCCAGCAGTAAGACGACAGGGCGCTCCTACGAGCAGTACTTC. This codes for CASSKTTGRSYEQYF.